One and the same sample provided the 2 T cell receptor beta chains below, sequenced in a study of Tregs in tolerant kidney transplant recipients. Clones were sequenced by immunoSEQ multiplex PCR, and TCRdb holds only the in-frame ones, with some missing. The table lists tens of thousands of clones, approximately 98% of them singletons. This material consisted of CD4+ T cells from blood, taken before the transplant. Source of these receptors: a human donor who received a combined kidney and bone marrow transplant.

This sequence joins TRBV4-1 and TRBJ2-3; 12 nucleotides line up with TRBD2. There are 16 residues in the CDR3. CDR1 MGHRA and CDR2 YSYEKL come from the germline V gene. V gave up 4 bases and J gave up 6 bases; unmatched junction bases: 8. CDR3 DNA sequence: TGCGCCAGCAGCCGTCCTAGCGGGGGGGCTGCGGATACGCAGTATTTT. Its translation is CASSRPSGGAADTQYF.

This chain joins TRBV9 and TRBJ1-2, with no clear D. CDR3 length: 15 amino acids. Germline CDR1 and CDR2: SGDLS and YYNGEE. V lost 3 bases, J lost 4 bases, and 16 bases lay in between. This CDR3 reads CASSGGSAVIYGYTF. The CDR3 DNA follows: TGTGCCAGCAGCGGTGGGAGCGCAGTGATCTATGGCTACACCTTC.